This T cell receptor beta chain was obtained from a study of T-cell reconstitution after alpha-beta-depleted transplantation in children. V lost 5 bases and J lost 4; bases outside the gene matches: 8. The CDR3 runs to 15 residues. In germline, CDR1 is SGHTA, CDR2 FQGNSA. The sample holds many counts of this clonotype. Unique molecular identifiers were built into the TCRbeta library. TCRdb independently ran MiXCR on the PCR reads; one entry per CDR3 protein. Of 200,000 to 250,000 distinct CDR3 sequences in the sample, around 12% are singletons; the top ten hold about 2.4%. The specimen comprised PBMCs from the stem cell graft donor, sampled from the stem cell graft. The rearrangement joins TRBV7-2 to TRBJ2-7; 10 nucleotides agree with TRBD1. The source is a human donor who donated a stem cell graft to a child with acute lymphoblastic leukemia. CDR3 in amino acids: CASSQDRGTDYEQYF. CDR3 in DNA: TGTGCCAGCAGCCAGGACAGGGGGACAGATTACGAGCAGTACTTC.